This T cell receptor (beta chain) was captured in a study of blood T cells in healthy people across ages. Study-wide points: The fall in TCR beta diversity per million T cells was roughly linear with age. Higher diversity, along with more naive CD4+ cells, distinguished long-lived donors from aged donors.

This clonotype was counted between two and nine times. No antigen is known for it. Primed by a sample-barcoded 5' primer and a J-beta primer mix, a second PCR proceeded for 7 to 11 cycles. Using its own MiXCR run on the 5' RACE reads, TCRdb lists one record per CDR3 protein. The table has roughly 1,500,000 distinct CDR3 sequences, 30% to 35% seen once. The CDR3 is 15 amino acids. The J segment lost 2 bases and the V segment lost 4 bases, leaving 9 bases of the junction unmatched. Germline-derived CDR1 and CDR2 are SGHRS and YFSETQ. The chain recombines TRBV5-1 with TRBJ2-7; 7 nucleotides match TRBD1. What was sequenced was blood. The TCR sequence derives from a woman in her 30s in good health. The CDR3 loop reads CASSSKQTGTYEQYF. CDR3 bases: TGCGCCAGCAGCAGCAAACAGACAGGGACCTACGAGCAGTACTTC.